This T cell receptor beta chain derives from a study of blood T cells in healthy people across ages. CDR1 is DFQATT and CDR2 is SNEGSKA in the germline V gene (reference sequence). V was cut by 1 base and J by 5 bases, with 11 bases left in between. The CDR3 sequence is 13 residues long. Using a J-beta primer mix together with a sample-barcoded 5' primer, a second PCR was run for about 6 to 11 cycles. TCRdb redid the calling of the 5' RACE reads with MiXCR, one entry per CDR3 protein. The sample lists approximately 580,000 distinct CDR3 sequences; under 30% were seen once. This clonotype was seen a few times. These sequences were also reported in another study, on T cells of mothers and their children.

V and J are TRBV20-1 and TRBJ2-5, with D perhaps matching TRBD1 (6 bases). The sequenced sample was blood. The TCR sequence derives from a boy younger than 18 in good health. The CDR3 DNA is TGCAGTGCTAGAGCTGGGACACGGGAGACCCAGTACTTC. Protein: CSARAGTRETQYF.